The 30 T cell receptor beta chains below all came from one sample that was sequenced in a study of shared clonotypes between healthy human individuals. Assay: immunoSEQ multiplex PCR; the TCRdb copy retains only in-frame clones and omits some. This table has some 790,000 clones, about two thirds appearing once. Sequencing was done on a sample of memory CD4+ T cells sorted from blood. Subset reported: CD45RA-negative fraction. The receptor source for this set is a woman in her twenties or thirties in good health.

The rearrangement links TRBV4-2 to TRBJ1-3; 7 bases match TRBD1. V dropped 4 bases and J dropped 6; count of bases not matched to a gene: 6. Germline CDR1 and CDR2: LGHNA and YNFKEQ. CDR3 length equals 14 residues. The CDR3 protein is CASSPRTGQNTIYF. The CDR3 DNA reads TGTGCCAGCAGCCCGAGGACAGGCCAAAACACCATATATTTT.

In DNA, the CDR3 is TGCGCCAGCAGTGCCGATTACAGGCTCGGCGAGCAGTACTTC. Translating it yields CASSADYRLGEQYF. The rearrangement links TRBV10-1 to TRBJ2-7; a weak D match, TRBD1 (5 bases). Trimming shortened V by 4 bases and J by 6 bases, and 16 bases separated the two germline ends. The CDR3 length is 14 residues. The germline V gene has CDR1 WNHNN and CDR2 SYGVQD (reference sequence).

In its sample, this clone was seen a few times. The CDR3 protein is CASSIATGVGYTF. Here the CDR3 DNA reads TGTGCCAGTAGTATCGCGACAGGGGTTGGCTACACCTTC. The J gene is TRBJ1-2, the V gene TRBV19; the match to TRBD1 covers 8 bases. There are 13 residues in the CDR3. Unmatched junction bases numbered 4, after V lost 3 bases and J lost 7 bases. CDR1 is LNHDA and CDR2 is SQIVND in the germline V gene (reference sequence).

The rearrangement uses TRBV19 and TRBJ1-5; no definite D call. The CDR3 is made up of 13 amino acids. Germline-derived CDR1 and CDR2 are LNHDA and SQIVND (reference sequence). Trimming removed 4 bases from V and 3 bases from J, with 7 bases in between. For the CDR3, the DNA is TGTGCCAGTAGTAATAGACCCAATCAGCCCCAGCATTTT. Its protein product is CASSNRPNQPQHF.

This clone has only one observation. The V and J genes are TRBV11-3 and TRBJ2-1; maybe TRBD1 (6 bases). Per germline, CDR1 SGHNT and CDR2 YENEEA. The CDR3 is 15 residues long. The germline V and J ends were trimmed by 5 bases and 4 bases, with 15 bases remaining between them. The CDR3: CASSLQGGGYNEQFF. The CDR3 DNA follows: TGTGCCAGCAGCCTACAGGGTGGGGGTTACAATGAGCAGTTCTTC.

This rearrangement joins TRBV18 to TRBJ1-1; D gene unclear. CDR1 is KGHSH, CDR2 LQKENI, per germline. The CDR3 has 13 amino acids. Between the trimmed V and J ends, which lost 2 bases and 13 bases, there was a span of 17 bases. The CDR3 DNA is TGTGCCAGCTCACCAGACGCTGGACCCGTTGGTTTCTTT. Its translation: CASSPDAGPVGFF.

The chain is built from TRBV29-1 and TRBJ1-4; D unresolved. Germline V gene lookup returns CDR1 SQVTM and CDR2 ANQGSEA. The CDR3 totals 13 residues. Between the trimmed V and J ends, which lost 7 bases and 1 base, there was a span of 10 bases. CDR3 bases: TGCAGCGCCCGGGATCGAACTAATGAAAAACTGTTTTTT. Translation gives CSARDRTNEKLFF.

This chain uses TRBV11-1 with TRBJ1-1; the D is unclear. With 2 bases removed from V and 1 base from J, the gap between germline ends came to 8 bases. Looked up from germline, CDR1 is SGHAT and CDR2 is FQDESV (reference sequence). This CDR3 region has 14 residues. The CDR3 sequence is CASSLLYSNTEAFF. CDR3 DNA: TGTGCCAGCAGCTTATTGTACTCGAACACTGAAGCTTTCTTT.

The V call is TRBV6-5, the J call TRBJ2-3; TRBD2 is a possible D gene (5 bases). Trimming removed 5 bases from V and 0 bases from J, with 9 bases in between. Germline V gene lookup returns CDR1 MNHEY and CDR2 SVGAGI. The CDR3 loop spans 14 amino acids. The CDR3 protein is CASSEGGSTDTQYF. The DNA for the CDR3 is TGTGCCAGCAGTGAGGGCGGTAGCACAGATACGCAGTATTTT.

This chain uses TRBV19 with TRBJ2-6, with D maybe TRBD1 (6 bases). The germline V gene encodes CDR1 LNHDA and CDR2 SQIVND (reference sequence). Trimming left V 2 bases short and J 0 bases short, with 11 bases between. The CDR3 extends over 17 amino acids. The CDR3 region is CASSIQGIRSGANVLTF. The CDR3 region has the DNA TGTGCCAGTAGTATACAGGGGATACGCTCTGGGGCCAACGTCCTGACTTTC. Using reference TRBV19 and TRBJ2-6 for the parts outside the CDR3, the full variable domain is DGGITQSPKYLFRKEGQNVTLSCEQNLNHDAMYWYRQDPGQGLRLIYYSQIVNDFQKGDIAEGYSVSREKKESFPLTVTSAQKNPTAFYLCASSIQGIRSGANVLTFGAGSRLTVL.

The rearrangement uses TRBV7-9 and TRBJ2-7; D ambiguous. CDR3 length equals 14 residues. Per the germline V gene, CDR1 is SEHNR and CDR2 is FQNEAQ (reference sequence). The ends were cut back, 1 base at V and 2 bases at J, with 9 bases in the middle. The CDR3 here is CASSLERPPYEQYF. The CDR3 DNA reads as TGTGCCAGCAGCTTAGAACGGCCGCCCTACGAGCAGTACTTC.

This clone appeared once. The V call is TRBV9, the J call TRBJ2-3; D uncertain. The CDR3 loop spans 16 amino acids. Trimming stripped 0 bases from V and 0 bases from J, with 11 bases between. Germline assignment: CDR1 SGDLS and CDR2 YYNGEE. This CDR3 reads CASSVGFADSTDTQYF. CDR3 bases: TGTGCCAGCAGCGTAGGATTCGCCGATAGCACAGATACGCAGTATTTT.

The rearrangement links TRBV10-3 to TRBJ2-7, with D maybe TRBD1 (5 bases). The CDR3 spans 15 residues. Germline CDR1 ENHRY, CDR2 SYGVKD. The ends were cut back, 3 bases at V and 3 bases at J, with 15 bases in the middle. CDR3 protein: CAISEPGKSNYEQYF. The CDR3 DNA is TGTGCCATCAGTGAACCAGGGAAATCGAACTACGAGCAGTACTTC.

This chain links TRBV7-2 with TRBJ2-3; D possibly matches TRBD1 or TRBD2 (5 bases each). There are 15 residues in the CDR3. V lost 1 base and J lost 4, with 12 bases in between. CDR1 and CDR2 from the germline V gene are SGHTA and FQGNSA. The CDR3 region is CASSLVEGSSDTQYF. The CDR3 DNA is TGTGCCAGCAGCTTAGTCGAGGGGTCGTCAGATACGCAGTATTTT.

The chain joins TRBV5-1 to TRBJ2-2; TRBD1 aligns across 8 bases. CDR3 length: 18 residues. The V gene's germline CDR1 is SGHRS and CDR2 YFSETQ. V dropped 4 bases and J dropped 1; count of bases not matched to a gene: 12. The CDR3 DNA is TGCGCCAGCAGCCGAACCACGACAGGGGCAATGAACACCGGGGAGCTGTTTTTT. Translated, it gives CASSRTTTGAMNTGELFF.

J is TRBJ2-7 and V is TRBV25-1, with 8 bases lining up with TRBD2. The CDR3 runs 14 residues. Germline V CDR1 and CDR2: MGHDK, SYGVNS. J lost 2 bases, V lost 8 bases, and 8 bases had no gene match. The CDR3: CASGVGSGTYEQYF. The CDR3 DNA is TGTGCCAGCGGGGTTGGTAGCGGGACCTACGAGCAGTACTTC.

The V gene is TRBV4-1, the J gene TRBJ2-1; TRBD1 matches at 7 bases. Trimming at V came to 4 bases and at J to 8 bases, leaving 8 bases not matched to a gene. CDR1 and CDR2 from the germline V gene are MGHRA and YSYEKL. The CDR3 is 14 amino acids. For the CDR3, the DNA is TGCGCCAGCAGCCTCCTGGGACAGTTGGATGAGCAGTTCTTC. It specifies CASSLLGQLDEQFF.

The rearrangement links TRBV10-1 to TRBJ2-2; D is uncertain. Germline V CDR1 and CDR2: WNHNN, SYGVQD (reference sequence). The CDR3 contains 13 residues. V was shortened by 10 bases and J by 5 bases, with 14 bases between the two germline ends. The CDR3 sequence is CATMGRRTGELFF. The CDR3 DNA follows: TGCGCCACCATGGGCAGAAGGACCGGGGAGCTGTTTTTT.

The CDR3 region has the DNA TGTGCCAGTTACCCGGGGCTATCGTTCTCACCCCTCCACTTT. This sequence encodes CASYPGLSFSPLHF. This chain uses TRBV28 with TRBJ1-6, with D tentatively TRBD1 (5 bases). From germline, CDR1 is MDHEN and CDR2 SYDVKM. The CDR3 length is 14 residues. Trimming took 9 bases from V and 10 from J, leaving 19 bases between them.

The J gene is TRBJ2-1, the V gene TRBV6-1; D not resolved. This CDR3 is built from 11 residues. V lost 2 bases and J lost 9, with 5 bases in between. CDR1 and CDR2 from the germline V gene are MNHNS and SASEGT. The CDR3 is CASSERREQFF. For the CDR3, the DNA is TGTGCCAGCAGTGAACGCCGTGAGCAGTTCTTC.

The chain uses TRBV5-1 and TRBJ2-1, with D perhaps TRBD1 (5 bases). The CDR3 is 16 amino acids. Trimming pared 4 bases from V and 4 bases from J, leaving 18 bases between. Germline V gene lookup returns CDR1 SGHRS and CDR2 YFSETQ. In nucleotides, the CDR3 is TGCGCCAGCAGCCCCGGAACAGGTCGGGTATACAATGAGCAGTTCTTC. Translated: CASSPGTGRVYNEQFF.

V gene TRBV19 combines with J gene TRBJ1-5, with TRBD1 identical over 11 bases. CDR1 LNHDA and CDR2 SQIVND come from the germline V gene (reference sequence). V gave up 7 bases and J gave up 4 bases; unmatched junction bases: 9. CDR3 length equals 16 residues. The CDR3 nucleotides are TGTGCCAGTACCGCGCCGGGACAGGGGGTGAATCAGCCCCAGCATTTT. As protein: CASTAPGQGVNQPQHF.

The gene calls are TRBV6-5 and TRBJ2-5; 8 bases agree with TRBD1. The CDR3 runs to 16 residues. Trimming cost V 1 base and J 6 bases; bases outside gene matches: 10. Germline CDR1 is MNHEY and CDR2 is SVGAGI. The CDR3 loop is CASSYLPRQGRKTQYF. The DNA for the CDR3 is TGTGCCAGCAGTTACTTGCCCCGACAGGGGAGGAAGACCCAGTACTTC.

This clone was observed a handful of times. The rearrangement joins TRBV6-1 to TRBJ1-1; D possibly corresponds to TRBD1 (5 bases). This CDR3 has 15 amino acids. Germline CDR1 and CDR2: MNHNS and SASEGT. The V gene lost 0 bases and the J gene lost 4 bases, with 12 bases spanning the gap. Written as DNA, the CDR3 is TGTGCCAGCAGTGAAGCGCGGGGCCACCGCACTGAAGCTTTCTTT. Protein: CASSEARGHRTEAFF.

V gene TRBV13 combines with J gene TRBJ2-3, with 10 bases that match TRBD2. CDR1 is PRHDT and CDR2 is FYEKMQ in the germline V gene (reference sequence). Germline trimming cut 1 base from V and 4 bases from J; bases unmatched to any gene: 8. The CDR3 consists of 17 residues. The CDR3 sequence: CASSLALLAGVADTQYF. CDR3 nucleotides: TGTGCCAGCAGCTTAGCTCTCCTAGCGGGAGTTGCAGATACGCAGTATTTT.

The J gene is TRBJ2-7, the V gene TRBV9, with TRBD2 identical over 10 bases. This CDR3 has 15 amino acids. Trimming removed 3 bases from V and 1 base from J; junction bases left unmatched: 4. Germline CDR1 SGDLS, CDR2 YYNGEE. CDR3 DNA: TGTGCCAGCAGCGCCGGACTAGCGGAGTCCTACGAGCAGTACTTC. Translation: CASSAGLAESYEQYF. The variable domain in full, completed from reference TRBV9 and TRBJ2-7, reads DSGVTQTPKHLITATGQRVTLRCSPRSGDLSVYWYQQSLDQGLQFLIQYYNGEERAKGNILERFSAQQFPDLHSELNLSSLELGDSALYFCASSAGLAESYEQYFGPGTRLTVT.

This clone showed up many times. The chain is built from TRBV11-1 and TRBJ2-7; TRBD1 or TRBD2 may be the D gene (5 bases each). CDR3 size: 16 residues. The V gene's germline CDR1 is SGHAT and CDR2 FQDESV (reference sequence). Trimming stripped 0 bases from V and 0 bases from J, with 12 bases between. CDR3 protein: CASSLAPGAVSYEQYF. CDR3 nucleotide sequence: TGTGCCAGCAGCTTAGCGCCCGGGGCAGTCTCCTACGAGCAGTACTTC.

CDR3 region: CASSFSPRETQYF. CDR3 DNA: TGTGCCAGCAGCTTCTCGCCCCGGGAGACCCAGTACTTC. The chain combines TRBV11-2 with TRBJ2-5, with D unclear. The CDR3 has 13 amino acids. V lost 3 bases, J lost 5 bases, and 10 bases lay in between. Germline values: CDR1 SGHAT, CDR2 FQNNGV.

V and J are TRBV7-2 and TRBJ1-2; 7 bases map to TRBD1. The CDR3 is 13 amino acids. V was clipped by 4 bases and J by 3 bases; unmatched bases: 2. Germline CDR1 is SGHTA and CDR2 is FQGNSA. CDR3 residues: CASSSGQDYGYTF. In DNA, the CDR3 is TGTGCCAGCAGCTCCGGACAGGACTATGGCTACACCTTC.

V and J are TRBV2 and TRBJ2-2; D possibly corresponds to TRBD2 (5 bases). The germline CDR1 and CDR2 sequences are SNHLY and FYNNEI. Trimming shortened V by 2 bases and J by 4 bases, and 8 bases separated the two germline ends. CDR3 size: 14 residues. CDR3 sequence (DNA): TGTGCCAGCAGTGAATTTGCGGGCACCGGGGAGCTGTTTTTT. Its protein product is CASSEFAGTGELFF.